These T cell receptor beta chains were read from a single sample in a study of shared clonotypes between healthy human individuals. Method: immunoSEQ multiplex PCR; TCRdb's copy keeps in-frame clones and lacks some. The table has about 2.4 million clones, roughly 93% seen once. The sequencing sample was made of naive CD4+ T cells from PBMCs. These receptors originate from a man younger than 35 in good health. Some clones in this sample may be carry-over from other donors' samples. Each CDR3 is given with its conserved first and last residue. D genes are given only for firm matches. Clone size is shown for a subset of rows, as once, few, many or a class of expanded clone.

TGCGCCAGCAGCCCCGGCGTGGAGACCCAGTACTTC,CASSPGVETQYF,TRBV5-1,TRBJ2-5,.,.
TGTGCCAGCAGCTTCGCCCCGGGGCGCCGAGAGCAGTTCTTC,CASSFAPGRREQFF,TRBV7-8,TRBJ2-1,.,.
TGTGCCATCAGTGTAACAGGGGGCGGTCAGCCCCAGCATTTT,CAISVTGGGQPQHF,TRBV10-3,TRBJ1-5,TRBD1,.
TGTGCCAGCAGTGGGACTAGCGGGAGGACGCAGTACTTC,CASSGTSGRTQYF,TRBV6-1,TRBJ2-7,TRBD2,.
TGCGCCAGCAGCTCTGAGGGACAGGTTAGCTCCTACGAGCAGTACTTC,CASSSEGQVSSYEQYF,TRBV5-1,TRBJ2-7,TRBD1,.
TGTGCCAGCAGTTACGGTGCCGGGACTCCTATCTACGAGCAGTACTTC,CASSYGAGTPIYEQYF,TRBV6-6,TRBJ2-7,.,.
TGTGCCAGCAGTTCGCTGGGGGGCCCTTTCAACGAGCAGTACTTC,CASSSLGGPFNEQYF,TRBV27,TRBJ2-7,.,.
TGTGCCAGCAGCCACCCTGGACTAGCCTCAGCCAAAAACATTCAGTACTTC,CASSHPGLASAKNIQYF,TRBV7-2,TRBJ2-4,TRBD2,.
TGTGCCAGCCGGGGAGGGGTGAGGGAAAAACTGTTTTTT,CASRGGVREKLFF,TRBV6-5,TRBJ1-4,.,.
TGCGCCAGCAGCTTAGGGGTTGTAGACTATGGCTACACCTTC,CASSLGVVDYGYTF,TRBV5-1,TRBJ1-2,.,.
TGTGCCAGCAGTGAACTGGGACAGGGGGCAGCGACCCAGTACTTC,CASSELGQGAATQYF,TRBV2,TRBJ2-5,TRBD1,.
TGTGCCAGCAGTGAACTAAGTGTATTTGCAGATACGCAGTATTTT,CASSELSVFADTQYF,TRBV25-1,TRBJ2-3,.,.
TGTGCCACATCAGAGGGGCTAGCTCTCGGTCGCACTGAAGCTTTCTTT,CATSEGLALGRTEAFF,TRBV15,TRBJ1-1,.,.
TGTGCCAGCAGTTTTTCAGGGGCTGGAAACACCATATATTTT,CASSFSGAGNTIYF,TRBV28,TRBJ1-3,.,.
TGTGCCAGCAGCCGCGGGACAGGGGGCACTGAAGCTTTCTTT,CASSRGTGGTEAFF,TRBV7-9,TRBJ1-1,TRBD1,.
TGTGCCAGCAGTTTAAGCCCCGACAGATCCTACGAGCAGTACTTC,CASSLSPDRSYEQYF,TRBV28,TRBJ2-7,.,.
TGTGCCAGCAGCTTCTCGGGAAAGACGCAGTATTTT,CASSFSGKTQYF,TRBV11-2,TRBJ2-3,.,.
TGTGCCACCAGCAGAGCGAACAGGGGTCCGGATACGCAGTATTTT,CATSRANRGPDTQYF,TRBV15,TRBJ2-3,TRBD1,.
TGTGCCAGTTCCCCGGGACAGGGGGACTACGAGCAGTACTTC,CASSPGQGDYEQYF,TRBV18,TRBJ2-7,TRBD1,.
TGTGCCTGGAGTCGGGACAGCACAGATACGCAGTATTTT,CAWSRDSTDTQYF,TRBV30,TRBJ2-3,.,.
TGTGCCAGCAGGGCTCAGGGGGGTGGCTACACCTTC,CASRAQGGGYTF,TRBV6-6,TRBJ1-2,TRBD1,.
TGTGCCAGTGGGGACAGATCGGGAAACACCATATATTTT,CASGDRSGNTIYF,TRBV7-3,TRBJ1-3,TRBD1,.
TGTGCCAGCCCGGGAGGCCGGGGCCTCGAGCAGTACTTC,CASPGGRGLEQYF,TRBV12-1,TRBJ2-7,.,.
TGCGCCAGCAGCTCGGACAGGGGAATCGAGCAGTACTTC,CASSSDRGIEQYF,TRBV5-1,TRBJ2-7,TRBD1,once
TGTGCCAGCAGTAAAGCCGGGACAGGCATCTATGGCTACACCTTC,CASSKAGTGIYGYTF,TRBV9,TRBJ1-2,TRBD1,once
TGTGCCAGCAGCACGGGCGGAAGAGCCCAAAACATTCAGTACTTC,CASSTGGRAQNIQYF,TRBV5-6,TRBJ2-4,.,.
TGTGCCAGGGGGCCCACCCGGGCGACCTCCTACGAGCAGTACTTC,CARGPTRATSYEQYF,TRBV25-1,TRBJ2-7,.,.
TGTGCCAGCAGTAGGACCCACTCCTACAATGAGCAGTTCTTC,CASSRTHSYNEQFF,TRBV28,TRBJ2-1,.,.
TGTGCCAGCAGCCGGCGACTAGCGGGAGACTACGAGCAGTACTTC,CASSRRLAGDYEQYF,TRBV21-1,TRBJ2-7,.,.
TGTGCCAGCAGCGCCAGGAGGGCCGGCGGGGAGCTGTTTTTT,CASSARRAGGELFF,TRBV9,TRBJ2-2,.,.
TGTGCCAGCAGCAAAGTGACAGGGGGGAGAAACACCATATATTTT,CASSKVTGGRNTIYF,TRBV21-1,TRBJ1-3,.,.
TGTGCCAGCACTGTCTTTCGGCGCGGGAGAAGCTTGTACGAGCAGTACTTC,CASTVFRRGRSLYEQYF,TRBV27,TRBJ2-7,TRBD2,.
TGTGCCAGCAGCTTAGGTATAGCGGGAGCTGACGAGCAGTACTTC,CASSLGIAGADEQYF,TRBV7-9,TRBJ2-7,TRBD2,.
TGTGCCAGCAGCTTAGGGACAGGAGGCGGCTACACCTTC,CASSLGTGGGYTF,TRBV7-3,TRBJ1-2,TRBD1,.
TGTGCCAGCAGCCGGGACAGGGGGCTGTATGGCTACACCTTC,CASSRDRGLYGYTF,TRBV7-9,TRBJ1-2,TRBD1,.
TGTGCCTGGAGGGCCGGAGGGTACAGGGGCTATGGCTACACCTTC,CAWRAGGYRGYGYTF,TRBV30,TRBJ1-2,TRBD1,.
TGTGCCGCGAACAGAAAGGGGGCCAGCTCCTACGAGCAGTACTTC,CAANRKGASSYEQYF,TRBV21-1,TRBJ2-7,.,.